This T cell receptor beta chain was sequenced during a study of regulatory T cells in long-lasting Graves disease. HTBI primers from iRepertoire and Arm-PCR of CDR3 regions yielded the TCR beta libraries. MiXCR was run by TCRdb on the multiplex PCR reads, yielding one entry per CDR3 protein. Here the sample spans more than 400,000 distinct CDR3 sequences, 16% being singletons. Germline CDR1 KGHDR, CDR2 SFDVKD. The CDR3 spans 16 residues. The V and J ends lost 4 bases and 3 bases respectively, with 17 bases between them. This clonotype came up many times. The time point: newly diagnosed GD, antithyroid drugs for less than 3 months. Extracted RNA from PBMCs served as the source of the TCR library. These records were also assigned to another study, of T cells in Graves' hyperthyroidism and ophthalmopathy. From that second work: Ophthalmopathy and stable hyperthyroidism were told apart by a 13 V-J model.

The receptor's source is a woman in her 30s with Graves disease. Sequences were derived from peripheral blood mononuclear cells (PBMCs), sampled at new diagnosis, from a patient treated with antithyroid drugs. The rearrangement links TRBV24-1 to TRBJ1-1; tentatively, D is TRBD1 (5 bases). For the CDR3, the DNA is TGTGCCACCAGTGAGGGAGGGCTGATGGGGGACACTGAAGCTTTCTTT. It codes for CATSEGGLMGDTEAFF.